This T cell receptor (beta chain) emerged from a study of STAT5B mutations in CD4+ large granular lymphocyte leukemia. To note about this clone: What it binds is not known.

General study results and limits: Data were not HLA-matched across samples. Patient CD4-sorted repertoires stayed more clonal than healthy ones after leukemic-clone removal.

CDR1 and CDR2 from the germline V gene are MNHEY and SVGAGI. V was clipped by 0 bases and J by 1 base, with 13 bases between them. CDR3 length equals 16 residues. The survey-level immunoSEQ assay was used. Original methodology: The detection floor for productive clonotype frequency was 2.59 x 10-5. The table came from immunoSEQ multiplex PCR; TCRdb's copy has only in-frame clones and leaves some out. V and J calls and clone size follow that table, whereas D and trimming were derived from the DNA. The sample holds approximately 27,000 clones; approximately 81% are singletons and the top ten take 0.3% to 0.4%.

This sequence was found in a human donor in good health. Sequencing was carried out using CD4+ T cells from blood buffy coats. The chain joins TRBV6-5 to TRBJ2-7; D is ambiguous. CDR3: CASSYSDPRISYEQYF. The CDR3 DNA sequence: TGTGCCAGCAGTTACTCCGACCCCCGGATATCCTACGAGCAGTACTTC.